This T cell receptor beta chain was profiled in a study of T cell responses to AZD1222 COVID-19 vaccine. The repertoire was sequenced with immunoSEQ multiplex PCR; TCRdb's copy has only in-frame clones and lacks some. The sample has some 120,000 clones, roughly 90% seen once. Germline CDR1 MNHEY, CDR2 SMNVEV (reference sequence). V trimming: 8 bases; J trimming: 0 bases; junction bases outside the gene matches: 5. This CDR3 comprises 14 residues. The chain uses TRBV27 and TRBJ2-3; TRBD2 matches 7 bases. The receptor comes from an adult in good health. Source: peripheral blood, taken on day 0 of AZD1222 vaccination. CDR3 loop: CASGLAASTDTQYF. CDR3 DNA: TGTGCCAGCGGGCTAGCGGCGAGCACAGATACGCAGTATTTT.